This record looks at one TCR beta chain sequence and its context. Assay: immunoSEQ multiplex PCR; the TCRdb copy retains only in-frame clones and omits some. The table lists 300,000 to 350,000 clones, about 86% of them singletons. The record originates from a study of blood T cell repertoires in COVID-19. Between the trimmed V and J ends, which lost 2 bases and 5 bases, there was a span of 10 bases. The CDR3 has 14 amino acids. Germline V CDR1 and CDR2: LGHDT, YNNKEL (reference sequence). The source of this sequence is a woman aged 35 to 49 with acute COVID-19. V and J are TRBV3-1 (or the pseudogene TRBV3-2) and TRBJ2-1; a weak D match, TRBD2 (5 bases). Sequenced: PBMCs or T cells enriched from blood (not recorded which). For the CDR3, the DNA is TGTGCCAGCAGCCAACTGGGAGCTAACAATGAGCAGTTCTTC. Protein product: CASSQLGANNEQFF.